The 18 T cell receptor beta chains given below trace back to one sample, sequenced in a study of memory CD4+ T cells and cytomegalovirus serostatus. Single viable CD3+CD4+CD8-CD45RO+ cells were sorted as the memory CD4+ T cells. TCRdb keeps only in-frame clones here, not all; method: immunoSEQ multiplex PCR. Among some 65,000 clones, about three quarters were seen once, and the ten largest hold around 0.51%. The specimen sequenced was memory CD4+ T cells from blood. These receptors all stem from an adult in good health and CMV-seronegative. Some clones in this sample may be carry-over from other donors' samples.

This clone was recorded once. This chain links TRBV28 with TRBJ1-5, with D perhaps matching TRBD1 (5 bases). Between the trimmed V and J ends, which lost 2 bases and 9 bases, there was a span of 20 bases. This CDR3 is built from 16 residues. Germline V gene lookup returns CDR1 MDHEN and CDR2 SYDVKM. Written as DNA, the CDR3 is TGTGCCAGCAGTTTACAGGGTTTCGAATCTTCTCTGCCCCAGCATTTT. Translating gives CASSLQGFESSLPQHF.

This clone was recorded only once. The rearrangement joins TRBV28 to TRBJ2-7, with D perhaps matching TRBD1 (6 bases). The ends were cut back, 4 bases at V and 2 bases at J, with 12 bases in the middle. The CDR3 has 14 amino acids. Per germline, CDR1 MDHEN and CDR2 SYDVKM. For the CDR3, the DNA is TGTGCCAGCAGTTCAGGGGTCGGGGCCTACGAGCAGTACTTC. This encodes CASSSGVGAYEQYF.

The rearrangement links TRBV19 to TRBJ2-3, with 8 positions matching TRBD2. CDR1 and CDR2 from the germline V gene are LNHDA and SQIVND (reference sequence). The J segment lost 5 bases and the V segment lost 1 base, leaving 2 bases of the junction unmatched. The CDR3 has 14 amino acids. The CDR3 nucleotides read TGTGCCAGTAGTATAGCAGCGGGAGTAGATACGCAGTATTTT. This sequence encodes CASSIAAGVDTQYF. Looking up the rest from reference TRBV19 and TRBJ2-3 gives the full variable domain: DGGITQSPKYLFRKEGQNVTLSCEQNLNHDAMYWYRQDPGQGLRLIYYSQIVNDFQKGDIAEGYSVSREKKESFPLTVTSAQKNPTAFYLCASSIAAGVDTQYFGPGTRLTVL.

V usage is TRBV4-3 and J usage is TRBJ1-2, with D possibly TRBD1 on 5 matching bases. CDR3 length: 15 amino acids. The ends were cut back, 1 base at V and 3 bases at J, with 12 bases in the middle. Looked up from germline, CDR1 is LGHNA and CDR2 is YSLEER. The CDR3, as DNA: TGCGCCAGCAGCCAAGTTGACAGTACCTACTATGGCTACACCTTC. Protein: CASSQVDSTYYGYTF.

This clone was detected once. The V gene is TRBV6-6, the J gene TRBJ2-4; D call uncertain. Germline V CDR1 and CDR2: MNHNY, SVGAGI (reference sequence). The CDR3 covers 12 residues. Between the trimmed V and J ends, which lost 5 bases and 8 bases, there was a span of 10 bases. Here the CDR3 reads CASSPGGDIQYF. The CDR3 region has the DNA TGTGCCAGCAGTCCCGGCGGAGACATTCAGTACTTC.

CDR3 residues: CASSADRHQPQHF. In DNA form, the CDR3 reads TGTGCCAGCAGCGCGGACAGGCATCAGCCCCAGCATTTT. The chain is built from TRBV5-4 and TRBJ1-5; 7 bases agree with TRBD1. CDR3 size: 13 residues. Germline CDR1 and CDR2: SGHNT and YYREEE (reference sequence). Trimming removed 4 bases from V and 5 bases from J; junction bases left unmatched: 3.

The CDR3 DNA reads as TGTGCCAGCAGCTCGGCGGGGGCATCCTACAATGAGCAGTTCTTC. Amino acid sequence: CASSSAGASYNEQFF. The chain combines TRBV5-8 with TRBJ2-1, with D maybe TRBD2 (7 bases). Trimming stripped 3 bases from V and 1 base from J, with 11 bases between. From germline, CDR1 is SGHTS and CDR2 YDEGEE. This CDR3 is 15 amino acids long. Full variable domain (remainder filled in from reference TRBV5-8 and TRBJ2-1): EAGVTQSPTHLIKTRGQQATLRCSPISGHTSVYWYQQALGLGLQFLLWYDEGEERNRGNFPPRFSGRQFPNYSSELNVNALELEDSALYLCASSSAGASYNEQFFGPGTRLTVL.

This clone was seen a single time. The J gene is TRBJ1-5, the V gene TRBV30; D not certain. Germline CDR1 GTSNPN, CDR2 SVGIG (reference sequence). This CDR3 spans 14 amino acids. V lost 0 bases, J lost 3 bases, and 9 bases lay in between. CDR3 sequence reads: CAWSVGTPNQPQHF. CDR3 sequence (DNA): TGTGCCTGGAGTGTAGGAACCCCCAATCAGCCCCAGCATTTT.

The genes are TRBV5-4 and TRBJ1-1; TRBD1 matches 7 bases. The CDR3 is 17 residues long. CDR1 and CDR2 from the germline V gene are SGHNT and YYREEE (reference sequence). The V gene end was trimmed by 3 bases and the J gene end by 4 bases; junction bases not matched to a gene: 15. In nucleotides, the CDR3 is TGTGCCAGCAGCTCCGGTAGACAGGGAGTCCTATTCACTGAAGCTTTCTTT. It codes for CASSSGRQGVLFTEAFF.

The chain employs TRBV7-9 and TRBJ2-3; D may be TRBD2 (5 bases). The CDR3 length is 13 residues. Germline V gene data show CDR1 as SEHNR and CDR2 as FQNEAQ (reference sequence). The V gene lost 3 bases and the J gene lost 4 bases, with 8 bases spanning the gap. CDR3 protein: CASSLKGADTQYF. The CDR3 DNA is TGTGCCAGCAGCTTGAAGGGAGCAGATACGCAGTATTTT.

CDR3 in amino acids: CASSFQRSYEQYF. The CDR3 DNA is TGTGCCAGCAGTTTTCAGCGGAGCTACGAGCAGTACTTC. J is TRBJ2-7 and V is TRBV28, with D perhaps TRBD2 (5 bases). The CDR3 has 13 residues. CDR1 MDHEN and CDR2 SYDVKM come from the germline V gene. Between the trimmed V and J ends, which lost 3 bases and 3 bases, there was a span of 9 bases. Filled out from reference TRBV28 and TRBJ2-7, the complete variable domain reads DVKVTQSSRYLVKRTGEKVFLECVQDMDHENMFWYRQDPGLGLRLIYFSYDVKMKEKGDIPEGYSVSREKKERFSLILESASTNQTSMYLCASSFQRSYEQYFGPGTRLTVT.

J is TRBJ1-2 and V is TRBV6-4; no definite D call. V gave up 4 bases and J gave up 6 bases, with 21 bases separating them. Per germline, CDR1 MRHNA and CDR2 SNTAGT. The CDR3 covers 16 residues. CDR3 amino acids: CASSASILTSPNGYTF. For the CDR3, the DNA is TGTGCCAGCAGTGCGTCGATTCTCACCTCTCCCAATGGCTACACCTTC.

This chain connects TRBV5-4 to TRBJ2-5; D is uncertain. V lost 4 bases and J 2 bases, leaving 15 bases between the germline ends. CDR1 is SGHNT and CDR2 is YYREEE in the germline V gene (reference sequence). The CDR3 totals 15 residues. CDR3 protein: CASSPDPGAQETQYF. CDR3 DNA sequence: TGTGCCAGCAGCCCCGACCCGGGTGCTCAAGAGACCCAGTACTTC.

This sequence joins TRBV29-1 and TRBJ1-4; TRBD1 might be the D (5 bases). The length of the CDR3 is 15 residues. Trimming left V 4 bases short and J 8 bases short, with 20 bases between. Germline V gene lookup returns CDR1 SQVTM and CDR2 ANQGSEA. The CDR3 DNA follows: TGCAGCGTTGGGCCGGGCTGGGGCAGTGGGGAAAAACTGTTTTTT. This translates into CSVGPGWGSGEKLFF.

The chain employs TRBV7-2 and TRBJ1-2; D may be TRBD1 (5 bases). This CDR3 has 12 amino acids. The V and J ends lost 1 base and 13 bases respectively, with 13 bases between them. In germline, CDR1 is SGHTA, CDR2 FQGNSA. DNA for the CDR3: TGTGCCAGCAGCTTAGGGGGGGGTGCTATCACCTTC. This sequence encodes CASSLGGGAITF.

The CDR3 loop is CASKGRGGGPNEKLFF. The CDR3 DNA reads as TGTGCCAGCAAGGGTCGGGGTGGAGGCCCTAATGAAAAACTGTTTTTT. V is TRBV7-9 and J is TRBJ1-4; D gene ambiguous. Germline loops: CDR1 SEHNR, CDR2 FQNEAQ (reference sequence). The CDR3 sequence is 16 residues long. V gave up 7 bases and J gave up 3 bases, with 18 bases separating them.

The rearrangement joins TRBV5-1 to TRBJ2-7; 8 bases map to TRBD1. V shed 3 bases and J 3 bases; nucleotides not matched to a gene: 5. CDR1 is SGHRS, CDR2 YFSETQ, per germline. This CDR3 contains 14 residues. This CDR3 reads CASSSGDRFYEQYF. CDR3 bases: TGCGCCAGCAGCTCAGGGGACAGGTTCTACGAGCAGTACTTC.

The chain is built from TRBV7-8 and TRBJ2-5; TRBD1 might be the D (5 bases). There are 15 residues in the CDR3. Trimming took off 0 bases at V and 4 bases at J, with 12 bases between the two ends. Germline loops: CDR1 SGHVS, CDR2 FQNEAQ. CDR3 sequence: CASSLAPGQGETQYF. CDR3 DNA sequence: TGTGCCAGCAGCTTAGCTCCAGGGCAGGGAGAGACCCAGTACTTC.